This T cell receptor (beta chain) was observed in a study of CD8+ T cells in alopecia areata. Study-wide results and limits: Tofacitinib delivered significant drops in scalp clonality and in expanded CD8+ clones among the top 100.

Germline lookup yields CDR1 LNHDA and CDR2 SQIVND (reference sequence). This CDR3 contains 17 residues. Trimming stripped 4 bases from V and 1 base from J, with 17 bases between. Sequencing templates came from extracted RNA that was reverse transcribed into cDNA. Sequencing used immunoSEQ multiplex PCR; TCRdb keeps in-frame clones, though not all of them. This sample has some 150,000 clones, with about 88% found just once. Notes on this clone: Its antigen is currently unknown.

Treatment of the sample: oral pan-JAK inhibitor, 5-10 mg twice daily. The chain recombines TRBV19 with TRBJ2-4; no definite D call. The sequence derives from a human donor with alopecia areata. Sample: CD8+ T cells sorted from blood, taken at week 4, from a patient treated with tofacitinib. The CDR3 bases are TGTGCCAGTAGTAAGAAGGACGAACGGTTGGCCAAAAACATTCAGTACTTC. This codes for CASSKKDERLAKNIQYF.